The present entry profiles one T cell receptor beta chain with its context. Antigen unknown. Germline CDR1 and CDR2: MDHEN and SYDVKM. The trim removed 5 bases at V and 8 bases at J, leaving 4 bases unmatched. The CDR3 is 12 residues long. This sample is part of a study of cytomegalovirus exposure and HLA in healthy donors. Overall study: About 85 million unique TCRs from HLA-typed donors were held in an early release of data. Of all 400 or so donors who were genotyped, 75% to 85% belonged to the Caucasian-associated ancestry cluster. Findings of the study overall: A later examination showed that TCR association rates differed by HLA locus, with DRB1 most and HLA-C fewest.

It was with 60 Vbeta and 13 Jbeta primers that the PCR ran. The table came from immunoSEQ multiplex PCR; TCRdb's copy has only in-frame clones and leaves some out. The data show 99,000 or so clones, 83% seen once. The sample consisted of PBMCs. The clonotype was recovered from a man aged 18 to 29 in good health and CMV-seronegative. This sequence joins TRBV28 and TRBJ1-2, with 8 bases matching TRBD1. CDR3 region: CASSQGAPGYTF. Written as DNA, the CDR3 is TGTGCCAGCAGTCAGGGGGCGCCCGGCTACACCTTC.